Listed below are T cell receptor beta chains from one sample, sequenced in a study of cytomegalovirus exposure and HLA in healthy donors. Produced via immunoSEQ multiplex PCR; TCRdb's table is partial and in-frame only. Of approximately 140,000 clones listed, roughly four fifths are singletons. Specimen: PBMCs. These receptor sequences come from a woman aged 60-75 years in good health and CMV-seronegative. Both conserved end residues are part of each CDR3. A D gene is named only where the DNA matches it firmly. Rows may omit the clone size; those that give it use once, few, many or a size class.

V gene: TRBV4-1; clone size: -; J gene: TRBJ2-4; D gene: TRBD2; CDR3 DNA: TGCGCCAGCAGCCAAGGACTAGCGGGGGGGGGCGCCAAAAACATTCAGTACTTC; CDR3 protein: CASSQGLAGGGAKNIQYF
V gene: TRBV5-1; clone size: -; J gene: TRBJ2-3; D gene: TRBD1; CDR3 DNA: TGCGCCAGCAGCTTGGGGCAGGGGGCAGATACGCAGTATTTT; CDR3 protein: CASSLGQGADTQYF
V gene: TRBV5-1; clone size: -; J gene: TRBJ1-1; D gene: -; CDR3 DNA: TGCGCCAGCAGCTCCAGTGGACAGCCAAACACTGAAGCTTTCTTT; CDR3 protein: CASSSSGQPNTEAFF
V gene: TRBV5-4; clone size: -; J gene: TRBJ2-3; D gene: TRBD2; CDR3 DNA: TGTGCCAGCAGTCTAGCGGGAGGGCCAAGGGATACGCAGTATTTT; CDR3 protein: CASSLAGGPRDTQYF
V gene: TRBV5-1; clone size: -; J gene: TRBJ2-7; D gene: TRBD1; CDR3 DNA: TGCGCCAGCAGTCAGACCGGGACAGTGAGTTCCGAGCAGTACTTC; CDR3 protein: CASSQTGTVSSEQYF
V gene: TRBV7-9; clone size: -; J gene: TRBJ1-5; D gene: TRBD1; CDR3 DNA: TGTGCCAGCAGCCTAGAAACTCCGGGACAGGGGCTTAATCAGCCCCAGCATTTT; CDR3 protein: CASSLETPGQGLNQPQHF
V gene: TRBV29-1; clone size: -; J gene: TRBJ2-3; D gene: TRBD1; CDR3 DNA: TGCAGCGTGGACAACAGGGGCAGCACAGATACGCAGTATTTT; CDR3 protein: CSVDNRGSTDTQYF
V gene: TRBV10-2; clone size: -; J gene: TRBJ2-7; D gene: -; CDR3 DNA: TGCGCCAGCAGCGCGACATTCTACGAGCAGTACTTC; CDR3 protein: CASSATFYEQYF
V gene: TRBV29-1; clone size: -; J gene: TRBJ1-6; D gene: -; CDR3 DNA: TGCAGCGCCGGGGAATCTTCACCCCTCCACTTT; CDR3 protein: CSAGESSPLHF
V gene: TRBV5-1; clone size: -; J gene: TRBJ1-2; D gene: -; CDR3 DNA: TGCGCCAGCAGCTTGTGGCACAGGGCCCTCTATGGCTACACCTTC; CDR3 protein: CASSLWHRALYGYTF
V gene: TRBV4-1; clone size: -; J gene: TRBJ2-7; D gene: -; CDR3 DNA: TGCGCCAGCAGCCATGGACAAACTTACTACGAGCAGTACTTC; CDR3 protein: CASSHGQTYYEQYF
V gene: TRBV18; clone size: -; J gene: TRBJ2-5; D gene: TRBD1; CDR3 DNA: TGTGCCAGCTCACGAGACAGGGACGAGACCCAGTACTTC; CDR3 protein: CASSRDRDETQYF
V gene: TRBV2; clone size: -; J gene: TRBJ1-6; D gene: TRBD1; CDR3 DNA: TGTGCCAGCAGTGAAGAGGGACAGGGTTTCTCACCCCTCCACTTT; CDR3 protein: CASSEEGQGFSPLHF
V gene: TRBV7-8; clone size: few; J gene: TRBJ1-1; D gene: -; CDR3 DNA: TGTGCCAGCGTTCTGGGAGGAGTCGGGGAAGCTTTCTTT; CDR3 protein: CASVLGGVGEAFF
V gene: TRBV11-2; clone size: -; J gene: TRBJ2-7; D gene: -; CDR3 DNA: TGTGCCAGCAGCTTAGACAGGGTGTACGAGCAGTACTTC; CDR3 protein: CASSLDRVYEQYF
V gene: TRBV5-6; clone size: -; J gene: TRBJ1-1; D gene: -; CDR3 DNA: TGTGCCAGCAGCTTGGTTAGGAACACTGAAGCTTTCTTT; CDR3 protein: CASSLVRNTEAFF
V gene: TRBV6-6; clone size: -; J gene: TRBJ1-4; D gene: TRBD1; CDR3 DNA: TGTGCCAGCAGTTTGACAGGGGTGCGCGAAAAACTGTTTTTT; CDR3 protein: CASSLTGVREKLFF
V gene: TRBV27; clone size: -; J gene: TRBJ2-1; D gene: TRBD2; CDR3 DNA: TGTGCCAGCAAAAGACTAGCGGGTTACAATGAGCAGTTCTTC; CDR3 protein: CASKRLAGYNEQFF
V gene: TRBV7-9; clone size: -; J gene: TRBJ1-1; D gene: TRBD1; CDR3 DNA: TGTTCCAGCAGCAGTCGACAGGGGGCTTTCACTGAAGCTTTCTTT; CDR3 protein: CSSSSRQGAFTEAFF
V gene: TRBV28; clone size: -; J gene: TRBJ2-7; D gene: -; CDR3 DNA: TGTGCCAGCAGTTTCCCGACAGGTCCTAAATCCTACGAGCAGTACTTC; CDR3 protein: CASSFPTGPKSYEQYF
V gene: TRBV6-6; clone size: -; J gene: TRBJ2-3; D gene: -; CDR3 DNA: TGTGCCAGCAGTTACCAACACACCTCGTACAATACGCAGTATTTT; CDR3 protein: CASSYQHTSYNTQYF
V gene: TRBV19; clone size: -; J gene: TRBJ2-7; D gene: -; CDR3 DNA: TGTGCCAGTAGAGTAAAAGGGGCCTACGAGCAGTACTTC; CDR3 protein: CASRVKGAYEQYF
V gene: TRBV18; clone size: -; J gene: TRBJ1-4; D gene: TRBD1; CDR3 DNA: TGTGCCAGCTCACCATCAGGTCTCAGGGGGGAAAAACTGTTTTTT; CDR3 protein: CASSPSGLRGEKLFF
V gene: TRBV5-8; clone size: few; J gene: TRBJ1-2; D gene: TRBD1; CDR3 DNA: TGTGCCAGCAGCTCGACAGGGTCACGCGGCTACACCTTC; CDR3 protein: CASSSTGSRGYTF
V gene: TRBV6-1; clone size: -; J gene: TRBJ1-1; D gene: -; CDR3 DNA: TGTGCCAGCAGGGGGCGGACTAGACCTGAAGCTTTCTTT; CDR3 protein: CASRGRTRPEAFF
V gene: TRBV5-1; clone size: few; J gene: TRBJ2-7; D gene: -; CDR3 DNA: TGCGCCAGCAGCTTGGGAGGGCCCGAGCAGTACTTC; CDR3 protein: CASSLGGPEQYF
V gene: TRBV9; clone size: few; J gene: TRBJ2-7; D gene: -; CDR3 DNA: TGTGCCAGCAGCGTAGAGGGAGGTGGGGAGCAGTACTTC; CDR3 protein: CASSVEGGGEQYF
V gene: TRBV4-1; clone size: -; J gene: TRBJ1-3; D gene: -; CDR3 DNA: TGCGCCAGCAGCCAACGAGTAGGGGTGGCCGGAAACACCATATATTTT; CDR3 protein: CASSQRVGVAGNTIYF
V gene: TRBV5-4; clone size: few; J gene: TRBJ2-7; D gene: -; CDR3 DNA: TGTGCCAGCAGAGCGGCGTCGCAGCGGGCCTACGAGCAGTACTTC; CDR3 protein: CASRAASQRAYEQYF
V gene: TRBV28; clone size: -; J gene: TRBJ2-3; D gene: TRBD1; CDR3 DNA: TGTGCCAGCAGTTTTGGGACAGGGGCCAGCGGGGATACGCAGTATTTT; CDR3 protein: CASSFGTGASGDTQYF
V gene: TRBV7-3; clone size: few; J gene: TRBJ2-1; D gene: TRBD2; CDR3 DNA: TGTGCCAGCAGCCCATCGGGTAGCGGGAATGAGCAGTTCTTC; CDR3 protein: CASSPSGSGNEQFF
V gene: TRBV30; clone size: -; J gene: TRBJ2-1; D gene: -; CDR3 DNA: TGTGCCTGGACCCCAAAGGGACTCCTGTACAATGAGCAGTTCTTC; CDR3 protein: CAWTPKGLLYNEQFF
V gene: TRBV5-8; clone size: -; J gene: TRBJ2-7; D gene: -; CDR3 DNA: TGTGCCAGCAGCTTATGGACAGAGAGATACGAGCAGTACTTC; CDR3 protein: CASSLWTERYEQYF